Listed below are T cell receptor beta chains from one sample, sequenced in a study of cytomegalovirus exposure and HLA in healthy donors. Profiling relied on immunoSEQ multiplex PCR, and the TCRdb table lists in-frame clones only, not all of them. The sample lists some 49,000 clones, about 91% occurring once. Source material: PBMCs. The source of these receptors is a man aged 18 to 29 in good health and CMV-seronegative. Each CDR3 is given with its conserved first and last residue.

j_gene	v_gene	CDR3aa
TRBJ1-1	TRBV6-4	CASSDSGQSEAFF
TRBJ2-5	TRBV27	CASSFTGVETQYF
TRBJ2-5	TRBV6-5	CASSGKLQGGETQYF
TRBJ2-3	TRBV9	CASTAGVTADTQYF
TRBJ2-1	TRBV4-1	CASSEGLADSVPEQFF
TRBJ2-2	TRBV28	CASSLGDTYTGELFF
TRBJ1-1	TRBV4-3	CASSQDGGVGEAFF
TRBJ1-1	TRBV7-9	CASSQNSDTGEAFF
TRBJ1-5	TRBV30	CAWTPRGGQPQHF
TRBJ2-7	TRBV6-6	CASTRTAVSYEQYF
TRBJ2-1	TRBV6-5	CASSYSIVSEQFF
TRBJ2-5	TRBV10-3	CAISEGLTDQETQYF
TRBJ2-2	TRBV19	CASSTGTGTGELFF
TRBJ2-1	TRBV2	CASSHRPGRSQEQFF
TRBJ1-5	TRBV6-1	CASSEIQTQPQHF
TRBJ1-4	TRBV4-2	CASSARDRGEKLFF
TRBJ2-5	TRBV14	CASSQDLTGTLYF
TRBJ2-7	TRBV6-1	CASSEAHQGVRFYEQYF
TRBJ2-7	TRBV6-5	CASSYSGTSYEQYF
TRBJ2-1	TRBV6-5	CASQTSGRSDEQFF
TRBJ1-3	TRBV9	CASSVDPSSGNTIYF
TRBJ2-3	TRBV5-5	CASSQRADGDTQYF
TRBJ1-1	TRBV18	CASSPTGADTEAFF
TRBJ2-5	TRBV28	CASSLFRDRVNGETQYF